In this sample, the clone carrying this T cell receptor beta chain turned up many times. The antigen is not known. Primers used in a second PCR of roughly 6 to 11 cycles were a sample-barcoded 5' primer and a J-beta primer mix. TCRdb independently ran MiXCR on the 5' RACE reads; one entry per CDR3 protein. The table shows some 930,000 distinct CDR3 sequences, with about 27% occurring only once. The germline V and J ends were trimmed by 5 bases and 7 bases, with 9 bases remaining between them. This CDR3 is 13 amino acids long. Germline lookup yields CDR1 MNHEY and CDR2 SVGEGT. This entry comes from a study of blood T cells in healthy people across ages. General observations from the study: Compared with aged donors, long-lived donors showed fewer expanded clones, suggesting selection.

The same sample was also used in a study of T cells of mothers and their children. That source notes: Donors comprised three healthy Caucasian mothers plus their six children. It was found that thymic selection shapes TCR recombination output similarly in related and unrelated pairs. Slightly higher, non-significant overlap characterized related mother-child pairs relative to unrelated pairs.

The chain uses TRBV6-2 or TRBV6-3 and TRBJ1-6, with D unclear. This TCR came from a woman aged 35 to 49 in good health. Sequencing was done on a sample of blood. CDR3 bases: TGTGCCAGCAGTAACCGACCGAATTCACCCCTCCACTTT. It encodes CASSNRPNSPLHF.